This TCR beta chain appears in the sequencing data of a study of shared clonotypes between healthy human individuals. In the study overall: Three plates were used per donor for CD4 naive, three for CD4 memory, two for CD8 naive and one for CD8 memory.

Concerning this clone itself: Its antigen is unidentified.

The assay was immunoSEQ multiplex PCR, and TCRdb's table has in-frame clones only and misses some. The data hold about 2.4 million clones, with 90% to 95% observed a single time. The CDR3 covers 14 residues. CDR1 SGHTA and CDR2 FQGTGA come from the germline V gene. V was pared by 5 bases and J by 3 bases, with 7 bases of the junction left unmatched. General study results and limits: The sharing of approximately 5.1% of naive CD4 clonotypes was seen across a handful of donors.

The sequence derives from a man between 18 and 35 years old in good health. Some clones in this sample may be carry-over from other donors' samples. What was sequenced was naive CD4+ T cells from PBMCs. As to subset: CD45RA+ positively selected. V gene TRBV7-3 combines with J gene TRBJ2-7; 7 positions match TRBD1. In DNA, the CDR3 is TGTGCCAGCAGCCCCAGGGGGAACTACTACGAGCAGTACTTC. Translation gives CASSPRGNYYEQYF.